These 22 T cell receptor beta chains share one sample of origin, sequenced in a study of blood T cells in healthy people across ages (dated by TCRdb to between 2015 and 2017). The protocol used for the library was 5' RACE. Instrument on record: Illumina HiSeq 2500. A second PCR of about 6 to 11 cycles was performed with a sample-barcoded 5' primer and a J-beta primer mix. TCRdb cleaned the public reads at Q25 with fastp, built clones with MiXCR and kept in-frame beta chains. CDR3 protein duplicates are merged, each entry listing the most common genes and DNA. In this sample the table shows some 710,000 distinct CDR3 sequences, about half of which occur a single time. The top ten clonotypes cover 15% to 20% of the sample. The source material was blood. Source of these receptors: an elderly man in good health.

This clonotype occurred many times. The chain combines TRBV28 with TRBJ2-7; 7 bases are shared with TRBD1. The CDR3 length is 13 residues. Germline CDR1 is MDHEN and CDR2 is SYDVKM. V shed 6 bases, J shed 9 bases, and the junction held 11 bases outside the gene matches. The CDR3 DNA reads TGTGCCAGCAGCCCGGGACAGAGCAACCGGCAGTACTTC. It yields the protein CASSPGQSNRQYF.

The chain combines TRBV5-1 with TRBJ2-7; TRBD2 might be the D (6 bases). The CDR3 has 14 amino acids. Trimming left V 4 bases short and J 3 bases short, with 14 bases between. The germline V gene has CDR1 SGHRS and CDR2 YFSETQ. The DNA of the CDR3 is TGCGCCAGCAGCCCAGCAGTGGGGGGCTACGAGCAGTACTTC. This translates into CASSPAVGGYEQYF.

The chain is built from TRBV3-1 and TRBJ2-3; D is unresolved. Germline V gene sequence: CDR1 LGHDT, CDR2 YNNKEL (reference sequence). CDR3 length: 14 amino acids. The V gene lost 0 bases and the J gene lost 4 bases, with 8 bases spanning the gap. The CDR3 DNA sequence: TGTGCCAGCAGCCAAGATCTGGGATCAGATACGCAGTATTTT. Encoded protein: CASSQDLGSDTQYF.

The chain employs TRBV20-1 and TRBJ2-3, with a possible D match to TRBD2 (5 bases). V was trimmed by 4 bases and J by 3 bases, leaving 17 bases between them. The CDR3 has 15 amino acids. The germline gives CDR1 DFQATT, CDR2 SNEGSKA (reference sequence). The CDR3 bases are TGCAGTGCTAAGACAAGGGAGCCCCTAACAGATACGCAGTATTTT. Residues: CSAKTREPLTDTQYF.

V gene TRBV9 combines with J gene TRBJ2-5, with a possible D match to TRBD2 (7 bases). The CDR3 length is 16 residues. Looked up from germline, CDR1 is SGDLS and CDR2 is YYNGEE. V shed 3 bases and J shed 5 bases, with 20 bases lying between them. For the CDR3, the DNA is TGTGCCAGCAGCGCCCAGGGGTTAGCGGGCGTGGAGACCCAGTACTTC. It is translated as CASSAQGLAGVETQYF.

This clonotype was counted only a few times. Written as DNA, the CDR3 is TGTGCCAGCAGTCACGGACTAGCGGGCTCCTACAATGAGCAGTTCTTC. It encodes CASSHGLAGSYNEQFF. The chain has TRBV12-3 or TRBV12-4 and TRBJ2-1, with TRBD2 identical over 11 bases. The length of the CDR3 is 16 residues. The J segment lost 0 bases and the V segment lost 5 bases, leaving 3 bases of the junction unmatched.

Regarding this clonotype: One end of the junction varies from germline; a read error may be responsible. The CDR3 protein is CSADLTTGPGTDTQCF. Here the CDR3 DNA reads TGCAGTGCTGACTTAACGACCGGACCCGGAACAGATACGCAGTGTTTT. The chain joins TRBV20-1 to TRBJ2-3, with D unclear. This CDR3 contains 16 residues. CDR1 DFQATT and CDR2 SNEGSKA come from the germline V gene (reference sequence).

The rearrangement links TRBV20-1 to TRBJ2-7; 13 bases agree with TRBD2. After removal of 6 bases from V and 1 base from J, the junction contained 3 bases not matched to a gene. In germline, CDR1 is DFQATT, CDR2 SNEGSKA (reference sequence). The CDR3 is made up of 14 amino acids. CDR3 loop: CSAVLAGGSYEQYF. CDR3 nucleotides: TGCAGTGCAGTACTAGCGGGAGGGTCCTACGAGCAGTACTTC.

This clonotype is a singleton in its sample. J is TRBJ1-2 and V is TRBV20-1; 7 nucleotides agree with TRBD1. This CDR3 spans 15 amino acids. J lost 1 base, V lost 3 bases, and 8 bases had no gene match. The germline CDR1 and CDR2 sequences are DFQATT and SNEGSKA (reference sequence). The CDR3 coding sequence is TGCAGTGCTAGCCCCCGACAGGGAAGTAACTATGGCTACACCTTC. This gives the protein CSASPRQGSNYGYTF.

The DNA for the CDR3 is TGTGCCAGCAGTTTGGGCAGCCTCCAAGAGACCCAGTACTTC. Its translation: CASSLGSLQETQYF. The chain has TRBV12-3 or TRBV12-4 and TRBJ2-5; no clear D gene. This CDR3 has 14 amino acids. Trimming took off 3 bases at V and 1 base at J, with 9 bases between the two ends.

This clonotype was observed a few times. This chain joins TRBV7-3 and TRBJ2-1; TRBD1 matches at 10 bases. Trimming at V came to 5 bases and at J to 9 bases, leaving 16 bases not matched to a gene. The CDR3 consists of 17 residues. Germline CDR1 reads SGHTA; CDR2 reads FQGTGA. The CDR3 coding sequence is TGTGCCAGCAGCCCATCCGCTACCGGGACAGGGGCCATTGAGCAGTTCTTC. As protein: CASSPSATGTGAIEQFF.

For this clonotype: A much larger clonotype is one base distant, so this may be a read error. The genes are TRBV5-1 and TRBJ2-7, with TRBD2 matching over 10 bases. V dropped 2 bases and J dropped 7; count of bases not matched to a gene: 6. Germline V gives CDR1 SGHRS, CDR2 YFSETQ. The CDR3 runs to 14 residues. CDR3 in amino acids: CASSLAGGKNEQYF. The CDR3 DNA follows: TGCGCCAGCAGCTTAGCGGGAGGGAAGAATGAGCAGTACTTC.

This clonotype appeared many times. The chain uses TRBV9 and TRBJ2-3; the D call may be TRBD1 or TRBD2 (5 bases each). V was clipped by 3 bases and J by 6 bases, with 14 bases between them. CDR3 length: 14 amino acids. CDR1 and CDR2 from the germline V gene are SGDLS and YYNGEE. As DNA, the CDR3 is TGTGCCAGCAGCGCAGGGACCCGCCTGGATACGCAGTATTTT. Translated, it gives CASSAGTRLDTQYF.

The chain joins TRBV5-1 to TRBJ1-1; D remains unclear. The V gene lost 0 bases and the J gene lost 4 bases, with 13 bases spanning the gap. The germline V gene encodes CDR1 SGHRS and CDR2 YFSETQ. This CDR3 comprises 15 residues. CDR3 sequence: CASSLEVVFTTEAFF. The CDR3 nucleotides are TGCGCCAGCAGCTTGGAGGTGGTCTTTACCACTGAAGCTTTCTTT.

DNA of the CDR3: TGTGCCAGCAGTGAACGGAGACAGAAAACAGATACGCAGTATTTT. Residues: CASSERRQKTDTQYF. This chain connects TRBV6-1 to TRBJ2-3; perhaps TRBD1 as D (5 bases). Trimming left V 2 bases short and J 3 bases short, with 12 bases between. This CDR3 comprises 15 residues. Germline V gene sequence: CDR1 MNHNS, CDR2 SASEGT.

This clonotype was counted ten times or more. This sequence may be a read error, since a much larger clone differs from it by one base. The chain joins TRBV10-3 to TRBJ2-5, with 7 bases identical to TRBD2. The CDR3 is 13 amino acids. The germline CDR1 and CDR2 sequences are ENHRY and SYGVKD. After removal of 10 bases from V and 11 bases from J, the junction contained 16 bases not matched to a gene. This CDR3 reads CATSRGSNNEQYF. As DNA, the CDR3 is TGTGCCACCTCCCGCGGGAGCAACAATGAGCAGTACTTC.

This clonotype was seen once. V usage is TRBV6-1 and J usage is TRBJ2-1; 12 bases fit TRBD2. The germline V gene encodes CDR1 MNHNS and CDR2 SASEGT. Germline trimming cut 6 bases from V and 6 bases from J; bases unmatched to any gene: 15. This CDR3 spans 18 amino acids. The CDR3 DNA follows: TGTGCCAGCAGCCTTCCCTTGTCTAGCGGGGGGGCTTTCAATGAGCAGTTCTTC. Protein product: CASSLPLSSGGAFNEQFF.

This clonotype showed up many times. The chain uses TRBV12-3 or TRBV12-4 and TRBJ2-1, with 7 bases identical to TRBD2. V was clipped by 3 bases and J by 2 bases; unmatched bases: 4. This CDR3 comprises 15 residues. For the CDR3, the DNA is TGTGCCAGCAGTTTGGAGCGGGACGCCTACAATGAGCAGTTCTTC. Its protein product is CASSLERDAYNEQFF.

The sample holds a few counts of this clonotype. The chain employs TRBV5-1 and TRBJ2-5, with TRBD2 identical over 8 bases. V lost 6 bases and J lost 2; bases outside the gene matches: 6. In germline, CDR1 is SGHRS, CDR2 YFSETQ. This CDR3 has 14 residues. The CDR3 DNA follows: TGCGCCAGCAAGCGGGAGTCCTATCAAGAGACCCAGTACTTC. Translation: CASKRESYQETQYF.

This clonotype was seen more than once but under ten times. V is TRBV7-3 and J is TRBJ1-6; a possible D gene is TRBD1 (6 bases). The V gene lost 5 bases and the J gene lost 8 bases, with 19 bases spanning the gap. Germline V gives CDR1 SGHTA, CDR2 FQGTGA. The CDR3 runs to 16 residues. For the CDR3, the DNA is TGTGCCAGCAGCCCCAACCCGCTGGGGGCAGATTCACCCCTCCACTTT. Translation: CASSPNPLGADSPLHF.

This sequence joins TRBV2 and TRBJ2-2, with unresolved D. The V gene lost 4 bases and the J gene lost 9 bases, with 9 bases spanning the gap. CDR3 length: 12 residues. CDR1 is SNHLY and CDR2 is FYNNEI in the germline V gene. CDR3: CASSVYVRELFF. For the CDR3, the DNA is TGTGCCAGCAGTGTATACGTGCGGGAGCTGTTTTTT.

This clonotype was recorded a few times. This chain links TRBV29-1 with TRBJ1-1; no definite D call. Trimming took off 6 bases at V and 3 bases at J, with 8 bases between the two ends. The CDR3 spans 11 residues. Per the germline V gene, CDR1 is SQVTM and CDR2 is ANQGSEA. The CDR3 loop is CSVGVDTEAFF. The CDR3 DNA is TGCAGCGTCGGGGTGGACACTGAAGCTTTCTTT. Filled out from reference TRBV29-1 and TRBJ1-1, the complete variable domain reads SAVISQKPSRDICQRGTSLTIQCQVDSQVTMMFWYRQQPGQSLTLIATANQGSEATYESGFVIDKFPISRPNLTFSTLTVSNMSPEDSSIYLCSVGVDTEAFFGQGTRLTVV.